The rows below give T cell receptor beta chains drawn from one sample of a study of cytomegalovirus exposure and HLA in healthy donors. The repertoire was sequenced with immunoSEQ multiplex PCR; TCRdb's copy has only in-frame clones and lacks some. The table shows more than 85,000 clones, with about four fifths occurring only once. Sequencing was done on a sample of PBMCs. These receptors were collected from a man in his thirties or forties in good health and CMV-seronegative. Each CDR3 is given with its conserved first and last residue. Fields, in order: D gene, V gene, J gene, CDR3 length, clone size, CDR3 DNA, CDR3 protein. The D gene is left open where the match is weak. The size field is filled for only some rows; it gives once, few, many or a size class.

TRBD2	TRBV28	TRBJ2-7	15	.	TGTGCCAGCAGTTTATCCAGCGGGAGCTCCTACGAGCAGTACTTC	CASSLSSGSSYEQYF
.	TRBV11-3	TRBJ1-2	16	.	TGTGCCAGCAGCTTAGATCGCGGCGCAGGGTCAAGTGGCTACACCTTC	CASSLDRGAGSSGYTF
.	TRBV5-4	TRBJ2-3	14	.	TGTGCCAGCAGCTCTCCGGGGGGCCTTATCACGCAGTATTTT	CASSSPGGLITQYF
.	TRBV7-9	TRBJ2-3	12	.	TGTGCCAGCAGCCCCCCCGAGGATACGCAGTATTTT	CASSPPEDTQYF
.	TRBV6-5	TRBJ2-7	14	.	TGTGCCAGCAGTACCCCCCCGGGGGGCGACGAGCAGTACTTC	CASSTPPGGDEQYF
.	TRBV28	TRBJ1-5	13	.	TGTGCCAGCAGCGGGACACTCTCTGGGCCCCAGCATTTT	CASSGTLSGPQHF
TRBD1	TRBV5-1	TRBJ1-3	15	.	TGCGCCAGCAGCGGGGACAGCTTCTCTGGAAACACCATATATTTT	CASSGDSFSGNTIYF
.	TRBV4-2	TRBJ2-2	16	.	TGTGCCAGCAGCCAAGTACCCCCGCCAGACACCGGGGAGCTGTTTTTT	CASSQVPPPDTGELFF
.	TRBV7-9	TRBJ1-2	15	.	TGTGCCAGCAGCTTGGTCGGTGGGGGGGACTATGGCTACACCTTC	CASSLVGGGDYGYTF
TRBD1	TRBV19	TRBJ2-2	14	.	TGTGCCAGTAGTATAGCACAGGGGTTCGGGGAGCTGTTTTTT	CASSIAQGFGELFF
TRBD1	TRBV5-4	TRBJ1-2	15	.	TGTGCCAGCAGCTTGGGGGGACAGGGCGGCTATGGCTACACCTTC	CASSLGGQGGYGYTF
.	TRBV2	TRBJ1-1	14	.	TGTGCCAGCCCCCCTAATGCACCGAACACTGAAGCTTTCTTT	CASPPNAPNTEAFF
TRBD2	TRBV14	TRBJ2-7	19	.	TGTGCCAGCAGCCGCCCGCGGAAAGTCGGACTAGCGGGTCACTACGAGCAGTACTTC	CASSRPRKVGLAGHYEQYF
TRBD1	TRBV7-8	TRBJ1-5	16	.	TGTGCCAGCAGCCCGTGGGGACAGAATAGCAATCAGCCCCAGCATTTT	CASSPWGQNSNQPQHF
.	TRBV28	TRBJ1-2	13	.	TGTGCCAGCAGTGGAGACAGAGCCTATGGCTACACCTTC	CASSGDRAYGYTF
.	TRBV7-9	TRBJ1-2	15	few	TGTGCCAGCAGCTTAGCCCGGCAGGTAGACTATGGCTACACCTTC	CASSLARQVDYGYTF
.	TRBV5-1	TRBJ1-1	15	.	TGCGCCAGCAGCCTCGCACAGGGTGAGGGCACTGAAGCTTTCTTT	CASSLAQGEGTEAFF
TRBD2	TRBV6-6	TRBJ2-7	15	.	TGTGCCAGCAGCCCAAGCGGGAGGTCGTCCTACGAGCAGTACTTC	CASSPSGRSSYEQYF
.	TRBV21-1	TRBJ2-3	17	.	TGTGCCAGCAGCAAATGGGTTCGGACAGGGTGCCCAGATACGCAGTATTTT	CASSKWVRTGCPDTQYF
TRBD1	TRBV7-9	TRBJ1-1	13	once	TGTGCCAGCAGCTGGGGACAGGGGAACCTAGCTTTCTTT	CASSWGQGNLAFF
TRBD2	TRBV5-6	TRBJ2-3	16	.	TGTGCCAGCAGCTTGAACCCTAGCGGGGGCACAGATACGCAGTATTTT	CASSLNPSGGTDTQYF
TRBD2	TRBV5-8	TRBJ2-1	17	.	TGTGCCAGCAGCAACGGACTAGCGGGAGTTACCCACAATGAGCAGTTCTTC	CASSNGLAGVTHNEQFF
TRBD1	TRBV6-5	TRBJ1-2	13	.	TGTGCCAGCACAGACAGGGAACAACATGGCTACACCTTC	CASTDREQHGYTF
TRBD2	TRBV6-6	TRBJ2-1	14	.	TGTGCCAGCAGTTATAGCGGGCCCTACAATGAGCAGTTCTTC	CASSYSGPYNEQFF
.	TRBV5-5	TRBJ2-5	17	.	TGTGCCAGCAGCTCCAGGGGTCGCGGGCTTCGCCAAGAGACCCAGTACTTC	CASSSRGRGLRQETQYF
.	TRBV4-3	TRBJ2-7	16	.	TGCGCCAGCAGCCAAGAAGTCCCCGACAGGTATGGCGAGCAGTACTTC	CASSQEVPDRYGEQYF
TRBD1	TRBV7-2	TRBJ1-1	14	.	TGTGCCAGCAGCTCGGACAGGGGTTGGAGTGAAGCTTTCTTT	CASSSDRGWSEAFF
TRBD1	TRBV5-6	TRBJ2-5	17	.	TGTGCCAGCAGCCGTCCTCTCGGGACAGGGGGCGTTGAGACCCAGTACTTC	CASSRPLGTGGVETQYF
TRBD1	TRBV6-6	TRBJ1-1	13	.	TGTGCCAGCAGTCAGAACAGGGGGGCTGAAGCTTTCTTT	CASSQNRGAEAFF
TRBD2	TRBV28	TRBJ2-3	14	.	TGTGCCAGCAGTCCCAGCGGGAGTGGGGATACGCAGTATTTT	CASSPSGSGDTQYF
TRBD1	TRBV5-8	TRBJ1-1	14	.	TGTGCCAGCAGCTGGGGGACAGGGTACACTGAAGCTTTCTTT	CASSWGTGYTEAFF
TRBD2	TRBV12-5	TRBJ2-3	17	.	TGTGCTAGTGGTAACGTTCAACTAGCGGGCCGCACAGATACGCAGTATTTT	CASGNVQLAGRTDTQYF
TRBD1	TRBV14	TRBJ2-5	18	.	TGTGCCAGCAGCCAAGATATTTTAGGGTACAGGGGCGGTTGGACCCAGTACTTC	CASSQDILGYRGGWTQYF
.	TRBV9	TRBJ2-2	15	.	TGTGCCAGCAGCGTCCAAGACCCAGGCACCGGGGAGCTGTTTTTT	CASSVQDPGTGELFF
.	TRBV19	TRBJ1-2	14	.	TGTGCCAGTAGTAGAGACACTGGTCTGGATGGCTACACCTTC	CASSRDTGLDGYTF
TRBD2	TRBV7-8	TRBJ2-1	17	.	TGTGCCAGCAGCCTACCGCCCCAACAGCGGGAGGGAGATGAGCAGTTCTTC	CASSLPPQQREGDEQFF
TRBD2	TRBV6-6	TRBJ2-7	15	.	TGCGCCAGCAGTTTGGCGCTAGCGGGAGCTTACGAGCAGTACTTC	CASSLALAGAYEQYF
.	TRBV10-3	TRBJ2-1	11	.	TGTGCCATCAGTTCTAGTATTGAGCAGTTCTTC	CAISSSIEQFF
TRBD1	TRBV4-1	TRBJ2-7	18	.	TGCGCCAGCAGCCAAGTTACCGACAGGGGCCCTAGCCTCTACGAGCAGTACTTC	CASSQVTDRGPSLYEQYF
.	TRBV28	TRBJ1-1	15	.	TGTGCCAGCAGTCCCCTAGCGTCCCGGAGGACTGAAGCTTTCTTT	CASSPLASRRTEAFF
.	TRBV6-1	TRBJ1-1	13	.	TGTGCCAGCAGTGAGAGGGCTGGCACTGAAGCTTTCTTT	CASSERAGTEAFF
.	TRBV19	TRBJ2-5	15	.	TGTGCCAGTAGTCCACGGGGTACGGCGAGCGAGACCCAGTACTTC	CASSPRGTASETQYF
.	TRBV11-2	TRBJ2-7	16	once	TGTGCCAGCAGCTTTTCGACAGGGGAGGGTTTGTACGAGCAGTACTTC	CASSFSTGEGLYEQYF
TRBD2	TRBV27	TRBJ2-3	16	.	TGTGCCAGCAGTTTGGGACTAGCGGGAGGTACAGATACGCAGTATTTT	CASSLGLAGGTDTQYF
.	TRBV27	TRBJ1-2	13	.	TGTGCCAGTAGCCGAGACAGAAGCTATGGCTACACCTTC	CASSRDRSYGYTF
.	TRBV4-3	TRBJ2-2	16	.	TGCGCCAGCAGCCAAGACTGGGGGCCTAGCACCGGGGAGCTGTTTTTT	CASSQDWGPSTGELFF